This TCR beta chain was sequenced during a study of blood T cell repertoires in COVID-19. Trimming shortened V by 0 bases and J by 13 bases, and 10 bases separated the two germline ends. Germline V gene data show CDR1 as SGHNT and CDR2 as YENEEA. The CDR3 has 12 amino acids. How the authors handled the data: How many nucleated cells were present was estimated from reference gene primer amplification. TCRdb keeps only in-frame clones here, not all; method: immunoSEQ multiplex PCR. Clone size and V and J calls were adopted from that table, with D and trimming inferred from the DNA. The table has some 90,000 clones, 70% to 90% seen once.

The specimen sequenced was peripheral blood. The source of this sequence is a human donor in a cohort sampled during active COVID-19. This chain uses TRBV11-3 with TRBJ2-1; D ambiguous. CDR3 residues: CASSLDMSDQFF. The CDR3 nucleotides read TGTGCCAGCAGCTTAGATATGTCAGATCAGTTCTTC.